This is a list of T cell receptor beta chains from one sample in a study of cytomegalovirus exposure and HLA in healthy donors. Clones were read by immunoSEQ multiplex PCR, and TCRdb kept only the in-frame ones, dropping some. The sample holds roughly 140,000 clones, approximately 70% seen once. Sequenced material: PBMCs. The source of these receptors is a human donor in good health. The CDR3 runs from the conserved cysteine through the conserved F or W. A D gene is named only where the DNA matches it firmly. Size values are once, few and many counts, or a class for expanded clones, and some rows have none.

clone_size	v_call	j_call	d_call	cdr3_aa	cdr3_nt
NA	TRBV7-6	TRBJ2-7	TRBD1	CASSGRDRGVYEQYF	TGTGCCAGCAGCGGCCGGGACAGGGGAGTGTACGAGCAGTACTTC
NA	TRBV7-2	TRBJ2-7	NA	CASSLNRVYEQYF	TGTGCCAGCAGCTTAAACAGGGTGTACGAGCAGTACTTC
few	TRBV5-8	TRBJ2-2	TRBD1	CASSLVWGQGSAGELFF	TGTGCCAGCAGCTTGGTTTGGGGACAGGGGTCCGCCGGGGAGCTGTTTTTT
NA	TRBV29-1	TRBJ2-1	TRBD1	CSVERQGAYNEQFF	TGCAGCGTTGAAAGACAGGGGGCTTACAATGAGCAGTTCTTC
few	TRBV6-6	TRBJ1-1	NA	CASSSTRNANTEAFF	TGTGCCAGCAGTTCAACAAGAAACGCGAACACTGAAGCTTTCTTT
NA	TRBV2	TRBJ2-3	TRBD2	CAGGLAFADTQYF	TGTGCCGGGGGACTAGCTTTCGCAGATACGCAGTATTTT
NA	TRBV30	TRBJ2-7	TRBD2	CAWSPPSGRRTEYF	TGTGCCTGGAGTCCTCCTAGCGGGAGGAGAACGGAGTACTTC
NA	TRBV9	TRBJ2-5	NA	CASSLTGIQETQYF	TGTGCCAGCAGCCTTACAGGGATCCAAGAGACCCAGTACTTC
NA	TRBV27	TRBJ2-1	TRBD2	CASSLVQRGVGEQFF	TGTGCCAGCAGTTTAGTACAGCGGGGGGTCGGTGAGCAGTTCTTC
NA	TRBV4-1	TRBJ1-3	TRBD1	CASSHPGGKNTIYF	TGCGCCAGCAGCCACCCAGGGGGCAAGAACACCATATATTTT
NA	TRBV27	TRBJ2-7	NA	CASSLSSGRNEQYF	TGTGCCAGCAGTTTATCATCCGGCAGGAACGAGCAGTACTTC
NA	TRBV9	TRBJ1-4	NA	CASSPEGGPEIEKLFF	TGTGCCAGCAGCCCAGAAGGGGGACCGGAGATTGAAAAACTGTTTTTT
NA	TRBV15	TRBJ2-2	NA	CATRAGANTGELFF	TGTGCCACCAGGGCAGGGGCGAACACCGGGGAGCTGTTTTTT
NA	TRBV19	TRBJ2-2	NA	CASSFAGELFF	TGTGCCAGTAGTTTCGCCGGGGAGCTGTTTTTT
NA	TRBV4-1	TRBJ1-5	NA	CASSQEGGGQPQHF	TGCGCCAGCAGCCAAGAGGGGGGAGGTCAGCCCCAGCATTTT
few	TRBV10-1	TRBJ2-7	TRBD1	CASSGGTDRYEQYF	TGCGCCAGCAGTGGTGGGACAGACCGCTACGAGCAGTACTTC
few	TRBV2	TRBJ2-7	TRBD1	CASIVVAGGGEQYF	TGTGCCAGCATTGTCGTGGCAGGGGGCGGCGAGCAGTACTTC
NA	TRBV5-5	TRBJ2-5	TRBD1	CASSLEGDRSETQYF	TGTGCCAGCAGCTTGGAAGGGGACAGATCGGAGACCCAGTACTTC
NA	TRBV12-5	TRBJ1-1	TRBD1	CASGFAVRGGNTEAFF	TGTGCTAGTGGTTTCGCCGTGAGAGGGGGCAACACTGAAGCTTTCTTT
NA	TRBV19	TRBJ2-7	NA	CASSSTAISPEQYF	TGTGCCAGTAGTTCGACAGCAATCTCTCCCGAGCAGTACTTC
few	TRBV5-1	TRBJ1-6	TRBD1	CASSLTGVVSPLHF	TGCGCCAGCAGCCTGACAGGGGTCGTTTCACCCCTCCACTTT
NA	TRBV7-9	TRBJ1-5	NA	CASSLDTRPYQPQHF	TGTGCCAGCAGCTTAGACACCCGCCCCTATCAGCCCCAGCATTTT
few	TRBV6-1	TRBJ2-5	TRBD1	CASSRTGAGETQYF	TGTGCCAGCAGCCGGACAGGGGCGGGAGAGACCCAGTACTTC
once	TRBV9	TRBJ1-1	NA	CASSVGVSTEAFF	TGTGCCAGCAGCGTCGGGGTTAGCACTGAAGCTTTCTTT
NA	TRBV7-8	TRBJ1-2	NA	CASSPGTLNYGYTF	TGTGCCAGCAGCCCTGGGACACTAAACTATGGCTACACCTTC
once	TRBV27	TRBJ2-7	TRBD2	CASSWTSGSYEQYF	TGTGCCAGCAGTTGGACTAGCGGCAGTTACGAGCAGTACTTC
NA	TRBV14	TRBJ2-1	TRBD2	CASSPRLAGKYNEQFF	TGTGCCAGCAGCCCGAGACTAGCGGGGAAGTACAATGAGCAGTTCTTC
NA	TRBV6-1	TRBJ2-7	TRBD2	CASSARTAGGVWQYF	TGTGCCAGCAGTGCTAGAACGGCGGGAGGGGTTTGGCAGTACTTC
NA	TRBV28	TRBJ2-1	NA	CASSYSGGLDEQFF	TGTGCCAGCAGTTATTCGGGGGGCCTCGATGAGCAGTTCTTC
NA	TRBV2	TRBJ2-1	TRBD2	CASSDAPSSGTSYEQFF	TGTGCCAGCAGTGATGCTCCTTCTAGCGGGACTTCATATGAGCAGTTCTTC
few	TRBV18	TRBJ1-1	NA	CASSPDKNTEAFF	TGTGCCAGCTCACCAGACAAGAACACTGAAGCTTTCTTT
NA	TRBV10-1	TRBJ2-3	NA	CASSESAVADTQYF	TGCGCCAGCAGTGAGTCGGCGGTGGCAGATACGCAGTATTTT
NA	TRBV19	TRBJ2-5	TRBD1	CASSIPGTEETQYF	TGTGCCAGTAGTATTCCCGGGACAGAAGAGACCCAGTACTTC
NA	TRBV6-1	TRBJ2-4	NA	CASSDWGGNGIQYF	TGTGCCAGCAGTGACTGGGGGGGCAACGGCATTCAGTACTTC
NA	TRBV5-4	TRBJ2-3	NA	CASSLEGGASTDTQYF	TGTGCCAGCAGCTTGGAAGGCGGGGCCAGCACAGATACGCAGTATTTT
NA	TRBV7-2	TRBJ2-6	NA	CASSQRQARTSGANVLTF	TGTGCCAGCAGCCAGAGACAGGCCAGGACCTCTGGGGCCAACGTCCTGACTTTC
NA	TRBV11-3	TRBJ2-1	TRBD2	CASSLRLAGRGWFHNEQFF	TGTGCCAGCAGCTTACGACTAGCGGGGCGGGGGTGGTTCCACAATGAGCAGTTCTTC
NA	TRBV7-8	TRBJ2-7	TRBD2	CASSPEGLAGGEQYF	TGTGCCAGCAGCCCAGAAGGGCTAGCGGGAGGCGAGCAGTACTTC
NA	TRBV6-1	TRBJ1-2	TRBD1	CASRDDRGYGYTF	TGTGCCAGCAGAGATGACAGGGGCTATGGCTACACCTTC